A single sample is the source of the 27 T cell receptor beta chains below, sequenced in a study of blood T cell repertoires in COVID-19. Using immunoSEQ multiplex PCR, the repertoire was profiled, and TCRdb retains in-frame clones only, with some absent. The sample consists of about 380,000 clones, around 89% of them appearing once. Sequenced: peripheral blood. The source is a man younger than 30 with active or convalescent COVID-19.

This rearrangement joins TRBV24-1 to TRBJ2-2; 8 nucleotides align to TRBD1. CDR3 length: 15 residues. Germline CDR1 is KGHDR and CDR2 is SFDVKD. V lost 4 bases, J lost 6 bases, and 6 bases stayed unmatched. The CDR3 DNA is TGTGCCACCAGTGACGGGACAGGATGGGCCGGGGAGCTGTTTTTT. This sequence encodes CATSDGTGWAGELFF.

The rearrangement uses TRBV6-2 or TRBV6-3 and TRBJ2-7, with D possibly TRBD2 on 6 matching bases. The CDR3 covers 16 residues. CDR1 and CDR2 from the germline V gene are MNHEY and SVGEGT. V dropped 0 bases and J dropped 0 bases, with 12 bases sitting between them. The DNA of the CDR3 is TGTGCCAGCAGTTACTCGATCGCGGGGCCCTCCTACGAGCAGTACTTC. It codes for CASSYSIAGPSYEQYF.

V and J are TRBV6-1 and TRBJ2-7; TRBD1 agrees at 9 bases. CDR1 is MNHNS, CDR2 SASEGT, per germline. Trimming removed 2 bases from V and 3 bases from J; junction bases left unmatched: 20. The CDR3 covers 20 residues. CDR3 sequence (DNA): TGTGCCAGCAGTGAATTCTCGGCGCCCACACACAGGGGGCCCAACTACGAGCAGTACTTC. This gives the protein CASSEFSAPTHRGPNYEQYF.

This sequence joins TRBV7-9 and TRBJ2-2; 7 nucleotides align to TRBD1. The germline gives CDR1 SEHNR, CDR2 FQNEAQ (reference sequence). J gave up 2 bases and V 7 bases, and 7 bases lay outside the gene matches. The CDR3 is 15 amino acids. The CDR3 coding sequence is TGTGCCAGCAATCCAACAGGGGAAAACACCGGGGAGCTGTTTTTT. Translated, it gives CASNPTGENTGELFF.

The J gene is TRBJ1-1, the V gene TRBV9; no clear D gene. The CDR3 length is 13 residues. V was trimmed by 4 bases and J by 1 base, leaving 8 bases between them. Germline V gives CDR1 SGDLS, CDR2 YYNGEE. The CDR3 DNA reads TGTGCCAGCAGCTTAACATCGAACACTGAAGCTTTCTTT. It translates to CASSLTSNTEAFF. The full variable domain, completed using reference TRBV9 and TRBJ1-1, is DSGVTQTPKHLITATGQRVTLRCSPRSGDLSVYWYQQSLDQGLQFLIQYYNGEERAKGNILERFSAQQFPDLHSELNLSSLELGDSALYFCASSLTSNTEAFFGQGTRLTVV.

The chain combines TRBV15 with TRBJ1-1; 10 bases map to TRBD1. V lost 6 bases, J lost 7 bases, and 11 bases stayed unmatched. CDR1 is LNHNV, CDR2 YYDKDF, per germline (reference sequence). The CDR3 covers 15 residues. CDR3 sequence: CATSRIPGQGIEAFF. The CDR3 DNA is TGTGCCACCAGTCGTATTCCGGGACAGGGGATTGAAGCTTTCTTT.

The DNA of the CDR3 is TGCGCCAGCAGCTCCCCCTTTTCGGGACAGGGCCAGGGCTACACCTTC. Protein: CASSSPFSGQGQGYTF. This chain joins TRBV5-1 and TRBJ1-2; TRBD1 matches at 9 bases. With 3 bases clipped from V and 8 bases from J, the junction kept 14 bases outside the gene matches. Germline V lookup: CDR1 SGHRS, CDR2 YFSETQ. The CDR3 runs 16 residues.

This chain joins TRBV18 and TRBJ2-5; 9 nucleotides match TRBD2. CDR1 and CDR2 (germline): KGHSH, LQKENI. V trimming: 6 bases; J trimming: 3 bases; junction bases outside the gene matches: 14. This CDR3 spans 17 amino acids. CDR3 amino acids: CASSLINPLAGKETQYF. CDR3 DNA: TGTGCCAGCTCGCTAATAAATCCCCTAGCGGGAAAAGAGACCCAGTACTTC.

CDR3 nucleotides: TGTGCCAGCAGCCCAATGGGCCGGACTAATGAAAAACTGTTTTTT. Its protein is CASSPMGRTNEKLFF. The chain recombines TRBV11-1 with TRBJ1-4; no clear D. Germline V gene lookup returns CDR1 SGHAT and CDR2 FQDESV (reference sequence). The V and J ends lost 5 bases and 2 bases respectively, with 12 bases between them. This CDR3 is built from 15 residues. Complete variable domain (other parts from reference TRBV11-1 and TRBJ1-4): EAEVAQSPRYKITEKSQAVAFWCDPISGHATLYWYRQILGQGPELLVQFQDESVVDDSQLPKDRFSAERLKGVDSTLKIQPAELGDSAMYLCASSPMGRTNEKLFFGSGTQLSVL.

V is TRBV28 and J is TRBJ2-6, with no clear D. This CDR3 is 10 amino acids long. Per the germline V gene, CDR1 is MDHEN and CDR2 is SYDVKM. The CDR3 reads CSAGANVLTF. The CDR3 DNA is TGTAGCGCTGGGGCCAACGTCCTGACTTTC.

The rearrangement uses TRBV5-1 and TRBJ2-1; 14 nucleotides align to TRBD2. J was trimmed by 9 bases and V by 4 bases; bases with no gene match: 12. The CDR3 has 17 amino acids. CDR1 and CDR2 (germline): SGHRS, YFSETQ. The CDR3 nucleotides are TGCGCCAGCAGCCAAGGACTAGCGGGGGGCGAGGCAGGTGAGCAGTTCTTC. Its protein is CASSQGLAGGEAGEQFF.

In this sample, this clone turned up a few times. The chain combines TRBV7-2 with TRBJ1-2; 8 bases match TRBD1. Germline values: CDR1 SGHTA, CDR2 FQGNSA. The CDR3 covers 16 residues. V gave up 1 base and J gave up 8 bases; unmatched junction bases: 12. The CDR3 nucleotides read TGTGCCAGCAGCTTAGTTGACAGGACAGGGAGTGTCGGCTACACCTTC. Its translation is CASSLVDRTGSVGYTF.

The chain is built from TRBV10-3 and TRBJ1-1; TRBD1 is a possible D gene (5 bases). With 4 bases removed from V and 0 bases from J, the gap between germline ends came to 12 bases. This CDR3 is built from 15 residues. Germline values: CDR1 ENHRY, CDR2 SYGVKD. The CDR3 DNA is TGTGCCATCAGTGTTCAGGGTTTAATGAACACTGAAGCTTTCTTT. Translation: CAISVQGLMNTEAFF.

CDR3 nucleotide sequence: TGTGCCAGTAGTACCATTCGGACTGCAACTAATGAAAAACTGTTTTTT. This gives the protein CASSTIRTATNEKLFF. This rearrangement joins TRBV19 to TRBJ1-4; no definite D call. CDR1 is LNHDA and CDR2 is SQIVND in the germline V gene (reference sequence). Trimming took off 4 bases at V and 0 bases at J, with 12 bases between the two ends. The CDR3 runs to 16 residues.

The genes are TRBV4-1 and TRBJ1-1; no clear D. CDR1 is MGHRA, CDR2 YSYEKL, per germline. CDR3 length equals 15 residues. V lost 4 bases and J lost 3, with 15 bases in between. The CDR3 spells CASSRNAPVHTEAFF. In DNA, the CDR3 is TGCGCCAGCAGCCGAAATGCTCCGGTGCACACTGAAGCTTTCTTT.

CDR3 in DNA: TGTGCCAGCAGTGAATTTCAGGGAACAAACACTGAAGCTTTCTTT. Amino acids: CASSEFQGTNTEAFF. This sequence joins TRBV2 and TRBJ1-1, with D tentatively TRBD1 (5 bases). V lost 2 bases, J lost 2 bases, and 12 bases lay in between. The CDR3 has 15 residues. CDR1 SNHLY and CDR2 FYNNEI come from the germline V gene.

The gene calls are TRBV4-1 and TRBJ1-6; 8 bases agree with TRBD1. Germline values: CDR1 MGHRA, CDR2 YSYEKL. This CDR3 contains 14 residues. The junction had 9 bases not matched to a gene; V was cut back by 5 bases and J by 12 bases. As DNA, the CDR3 is TGCGCCAGCAGCGGACAGGGCAGTGGCTTACCCCTCCACTTT. Translation: CASSGQGSGLPLHF.

The gene calls are TRBV7-3 and TRBJ2-3; 7 bases agree with TRBD1. V was clipped by 5 bases and J by 2 bases; unmatched bases: 4. Germline V CDR1 and CDR2: SGHTA, FQGTGA. The CDR3 totals 14 residues. CDR3 DNA sequence: TGTGCCAGCAGCCCTGGGACAGCCACAGATACGCAGTATTTT. Amino acids: CASSPGTATDTQYF.

The rearrangement links TRBV28 to TRBJ2-3; D not resolved. The CDR3 has 11 residues. With 10 bases removed from V and 6 bases from J, the gap between germline ends came to 11 bases. Germline V gene lookup returns CDR1 MDHEN and CDR2 SYDVKM. The CDR3 DNA sequence: TGTGCCACCAACCCCCGGGATACGCAGTATTTT. Protein: CATNPRDTQYF.

This chain joins TRBV30 and TRBJ2-1, with TRBD1 matching over 8 bases. The CDR3 is 15 amino acids. The germline gives CDR1 GTSNPN, CDR2 SVGIG (reference sequence). Trimming at V came to 4 bases and at J to 8 bases, leaving 13 bases not matched to a gene. CDR3 loop: CAWMGRRTGMDEQFF. The CDR3 region has the DNA TGTGCCTGGATGGGTCGACGGACAGGGATGGATGAGCAGTTCTTC.

This clone has a single count. The chain couples TRBV24-1 to TRBJ2-3, with 8 nucleotides matching TRBD2. The CDR3 consists of 16 residues. Germline V gives CDR1 KGHDR, CDR2 SFDVKD. Trimming took 1 base from V and 3 from J; bases not matched to a gene: 5. The CDR3 nucleotides read TGTGCCACCAGTGATTTATCCCGGGAGGGAACAGATACGCAGTATTTT. As protein: CATSDLSREGTDTQYF.

V usage is TRBV7-2 and J usage is TRBJ2-1; 11 positions match TRBD2. Trimming removed 0 bases from V and 9 bases from J; junction bases left unmatched: 4. The CDR3 is 15 residues long. CDR1 is SGHTA, CDR2 FQGNSA, per germline. CDR3: CASSLAQGLAGEQFF. CDR3 nucleotides: TGTGCCAGCAGCTTAGCGCAAGGACTAGCGGGTGAGCAGTTCTTC.

J is TRBJ1-5 and V is TRBV6-5, with D uncertain. In germline, CDR1 is MNHEY, CDR2 SVGAGI. Trimming took 6 bases from V and 4 from J, leaving 7 bases between them. This CDR3 is built from 12 residues. Written as DNA, the CDR3 is TGTGCCAGCAGCAAGGAGAATCAGCCCCAGCATTTT. Encoded protein: CASSKENQPQHF.

The chain links TRBV15 to TRBJ1-2; 7 bases agree with TRBD1. J was trimmed by 4 bases and V by 0 bases; bases with no gene match: 8. CDR1 LNHNV and CDR2 YYDKDF come from the germline V gene (reference sequence). The CDR3 runs to 16 residues. The CDR3 bases are TGTGCCACCAGCAGAGATCTCTCCGCAGGGGGCTATGGCTACACCTTC. Encoded protein: CATSRDLSAGGYGYTF. The full variable domain, with the rest looked up from reference TRBV15 and TRBJ1-2, is DAMVIQNPRYQVTQFGKPVTLSCSQTLNHNVMYWYQQKSSQAPKLLFHYYDKDFNNEADTPDNFQSRRPNTSFCFLDIRSPGLGDTAMYLCATSRDLSAGGYGYTFGSGTRLTVV.

The chain combines TRBV7-3 with TRBJ2-3, with 12 bases fitting TRBD2. This CDR3 contains 17 residues. V lost 5 bases, J lost 3 bases, and 9 bases stayed unmatched. Germline CDR1 reads SGHTA; CDR2 reads FQGTGA. The CDR3 sequence: CASSRTLAGGPTDTQYF. The CDR3, as DNA: TGTGCCAGCAGCCGAACGCTAGCGGGAGGGCCTACAGATACGCAGTATTTT.

CDR3 coding DNA: TGTGCCAGCAGCCCCGGGACACCGACAACCCAACCCCTCCACTTT. This sequence encodes CASSPGTPTTQPLHF. This sequence joins TRBV7-9 and TRBJ1-6; the D gene is possibly TRBD1 (6 bases). Trimming left V 5 bases short and J 12 bases short, with 20 bases between. This CDR3 region has 15 residues. Per the germline V gene, CDR1 is SEHNR and CDR2 is FQNEAQ (reference sequence).

Concerning this clone itself: The junction does not match germline at one end; this may be a read error. The V and J genes are TRBV7-3 and TRBJ2-1; D possibly corresponds to TRBD1 (6 bases). This CDR3 has 13 residues. Germline V lookup: CDR1 SGHTA, CDR2 FQGTGA. CDR3 sequence reads: CASSFSRDKEQFF. The CDR3 nucleotides read TGTGCCAGCAGCTTCAGCCGGGACAAGGAGCAGTTCTTC.